This passage covers 4 T cell receptor beta chains from one sample sequenced in a study of T cells in Graves' hyperthyroidism and ophthalmopathy. TCR beta CDR3 region amplification was performed from RNA transcripts. Primed by the HTBI set, a first-round RT-PCR was run on the TCR CDR3. TCRdb reprocessed the multiplex PCR reads with MiXCR, giving one entry per CDR3 protein. The data hold 650,000 to 700,000 distinct CDR3 sequences, with approximately 15% observed a single time. Sequenced: blood. These TCRs come from a middle-aged man with Graves' hyperthyroidism.

This clonotype was observed at least ten times. The rearrangement joins TRBV6-1 to TRBJ1-5, with D unresolved. Germline CDR1 is MNHNS and CDR2 is SASEGT. The CDR3 sequence is 13 residues long. The V end lost 3 bases, the J end lost 4 bases, and 7 bases lay between the germline ends. Here the CDR3 DNA reads TGTGCCAGCAGTGAGAGAGAGAATCAGCCCCAGCATTTT. Its translation is CASSERENQPQHF.

Ten or more counts support this clonotype. V gene TRBV24-1 combines with J gene TRBJ2-1, with 7 bases identical to TRBD1. The germline gives CDR1 KGHDR, CDR2 SFDVKD. CDR3 size: 14 residues. The trim removed 3 bases at V and 7 bases at J, leaving 5 bases unmatched. In DNA form, the CDR3 reads TGTGCCACCAGTGATGTAACACAGGGGAATGAGCAGTTCTTC. Translation: CATSDVTQGNEQFF.

This clonotype was seen repeatedly, ten times or more. This chain joins TRBV7-2 and TRBJ2-5; 9 bases are shared with TRBD2. The CDR3 runs to 17 residues. V trimming: 1 base; J trimming: 5 bases; junction bases outside the gene matches: 11. CDR1 and CDR2 from the germline V gene are SGHTA and FQGNSA. The CDR3 DNA reads as TGTGCCAGCAGCTTAGGTGGCGGGAGGGCCCTCAGGGAGACCCAGTACTTC. This translates into CASSLGGGRALRETQYF.

The sample holds a few counts of this clonotype. The rearrangement links TRBV9 to TRBJ2-1; 13 bases agree with TRBD2. Germline V gene sequence: CDR1 SGDLS, CDR2 YYNGEE. CDR3 length: 14 amino acids. Germline trimming cut 3 bases from V and 9 bases from J; bases unmatched to any gene: 3. For the CDR3, the DNA is TGTGCCAGCAGCGCGACTAGCGGGAGGTCTGAGCAGTTCTTC. It specifies CASSATSGRSEQFF.